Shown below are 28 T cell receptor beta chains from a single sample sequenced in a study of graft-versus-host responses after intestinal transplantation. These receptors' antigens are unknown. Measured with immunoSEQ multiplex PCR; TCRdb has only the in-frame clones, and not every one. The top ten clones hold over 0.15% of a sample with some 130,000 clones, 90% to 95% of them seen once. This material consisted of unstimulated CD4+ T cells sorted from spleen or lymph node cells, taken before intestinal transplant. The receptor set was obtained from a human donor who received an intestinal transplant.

The CDR3, as DNA: TGCGCCAGCAGCTACGGACAGTTAGGGAATGAGCAGTTCTTC. Its translation is CASSYGQLGNEQFF. This chain joins TRBV5-1 and TRBJ2-1, with D possibly TRBD1 on 6 matching bases. CDR1 and CDR2 from the germline V gene are SGHRS and YFSETQ. This CDR3 spans 14 amino acids. Trimming removed 3 bases from V and 7 bases from J, with 14 bases in between.

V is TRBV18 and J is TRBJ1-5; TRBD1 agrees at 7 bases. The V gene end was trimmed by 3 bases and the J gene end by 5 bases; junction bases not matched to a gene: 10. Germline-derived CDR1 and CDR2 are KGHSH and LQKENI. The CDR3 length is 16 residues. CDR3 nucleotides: TGTGCCAGCTCACCTCCTGGGGGGACAGTTGATCAGCCCCAGCATTTT. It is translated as CASSPPGGTVDQPQHF.

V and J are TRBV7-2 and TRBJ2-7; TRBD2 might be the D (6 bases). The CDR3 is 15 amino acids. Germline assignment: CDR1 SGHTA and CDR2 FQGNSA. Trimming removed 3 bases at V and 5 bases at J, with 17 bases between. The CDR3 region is CASSFLGGLFDEQYF. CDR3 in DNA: TGTGCCAGCAGCTTCCTAGGAGGGCTATTCGACGAGCAGTACTTC.

The CDR3 region is CASSLDWGETQYF. CDR3 nucleotides: TGTGCCAGCAGCTTAGATTGGGGAGAGACCCAGTACTTC. This chain connects TRBV11-3 to TRBJ2-5; no definite D call. Per the germline V gene, CDR1 is SGHNT and CDR2 is YENEEA. V lost 0 bases and J lost 4, with 6 bases in between. The CDR3 spans 13 residues.

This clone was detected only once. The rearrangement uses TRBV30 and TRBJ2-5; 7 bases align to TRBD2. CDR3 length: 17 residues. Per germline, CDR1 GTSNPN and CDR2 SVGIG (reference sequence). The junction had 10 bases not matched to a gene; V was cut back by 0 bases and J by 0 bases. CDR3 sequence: CAWSVGAGDPYQETQYF. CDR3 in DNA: TGTGCCTGGAGTGTTGGGGCGGGAGACCCGTACCAAGAGACCCAGTACTTC.

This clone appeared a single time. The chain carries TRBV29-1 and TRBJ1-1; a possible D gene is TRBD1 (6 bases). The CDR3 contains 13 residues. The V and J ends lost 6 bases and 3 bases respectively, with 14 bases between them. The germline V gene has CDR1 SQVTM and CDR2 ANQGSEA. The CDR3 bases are TGCAGCGTCGTGAATTACAGGGACACTGAAGCTTTCTTT. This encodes CSVVNYRDTEAFF. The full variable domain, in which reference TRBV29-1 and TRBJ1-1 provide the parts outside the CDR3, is SAVISQKPSRDICQRGTSLTIQCQVDSQVTMMFWYRQQPGQSLTLIATANQGSEATYESGFVIDKFPISRPNLTFSTLTVSNMSPEDSSIYLCSVVNYRDTEAFFGQGTRLTVV.

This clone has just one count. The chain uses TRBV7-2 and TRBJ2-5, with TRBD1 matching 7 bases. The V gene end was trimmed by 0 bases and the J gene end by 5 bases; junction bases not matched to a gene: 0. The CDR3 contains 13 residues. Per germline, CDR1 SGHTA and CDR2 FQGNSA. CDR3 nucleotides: TGTGCCAGCAGCTTAGCGACAGGGGAGACCCAGTACTTC. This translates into CASSLATGETQYF.

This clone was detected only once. CDR3 sequence reads: CASSERGNNSPLHF. DNA of the CDR3: TGTGCCAGCAGTGAACGGGGGAATAATTCACCCCTCCACTTT. The chain links TRBV6-5 to TRBJ1-6; D perhaps matches TRBD1 (5 bases). The CDR3 loop spans 14 amino acids. The V gene's germline CDR1 is MNHEY and CDR2 SVGAGI. Trimming cost V 5 bases and J 5 bases, with 10 bases left between them.

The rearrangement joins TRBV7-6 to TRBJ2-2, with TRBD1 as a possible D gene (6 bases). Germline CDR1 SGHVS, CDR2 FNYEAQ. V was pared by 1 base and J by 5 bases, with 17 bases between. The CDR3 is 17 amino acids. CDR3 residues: CASSLGQATQGTGELFF. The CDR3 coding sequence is TGTGCCAGCAGCTTAGGACAGGCCACTCAGGGAACCGGGGAGCTGTTTTTT.

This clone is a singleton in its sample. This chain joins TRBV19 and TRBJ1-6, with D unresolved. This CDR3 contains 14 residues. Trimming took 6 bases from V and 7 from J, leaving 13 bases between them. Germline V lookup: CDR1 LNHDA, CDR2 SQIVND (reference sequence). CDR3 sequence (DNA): TGTGCCAGTAGCGTCAACAGCCCCAATTCACCCCTCCACTTT. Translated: CASSVNSPNSPLHF.

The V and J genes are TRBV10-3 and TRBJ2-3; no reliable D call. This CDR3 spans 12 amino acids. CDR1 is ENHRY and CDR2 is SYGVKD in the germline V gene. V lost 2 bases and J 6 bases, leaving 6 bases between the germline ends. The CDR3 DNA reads TGTGCCATCAGTGAGGGTGGGGATACGCAGTATTTT. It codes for CAISEGGDTQYF.

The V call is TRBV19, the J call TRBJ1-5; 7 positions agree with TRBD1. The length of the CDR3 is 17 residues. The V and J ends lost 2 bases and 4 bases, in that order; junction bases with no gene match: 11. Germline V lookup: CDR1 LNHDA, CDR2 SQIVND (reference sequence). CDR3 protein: CASSIRRGTDDNQPQHF. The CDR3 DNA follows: TGTGCCAGTAGTATACGAAGGGGGACAGACGATAATCAGCCCCAGCATTTT.

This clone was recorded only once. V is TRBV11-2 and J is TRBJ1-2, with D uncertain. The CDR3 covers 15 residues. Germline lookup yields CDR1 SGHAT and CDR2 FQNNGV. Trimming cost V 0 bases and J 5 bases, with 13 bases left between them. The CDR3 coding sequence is TGTGCCAGCAGCTTAGATCCCGGCGGTCCTTATGGCTACACCTTC. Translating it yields CASSLDPGGPYGYTF.

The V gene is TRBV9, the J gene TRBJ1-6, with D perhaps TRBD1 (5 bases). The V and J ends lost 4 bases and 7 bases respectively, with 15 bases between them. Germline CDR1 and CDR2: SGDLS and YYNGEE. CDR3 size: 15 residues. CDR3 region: CASSPTVEGNSPLHF. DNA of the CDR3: TGTGCCAGCAGCCCCACGGTGGAGGGGAATTCACCCCTCCACTTT.

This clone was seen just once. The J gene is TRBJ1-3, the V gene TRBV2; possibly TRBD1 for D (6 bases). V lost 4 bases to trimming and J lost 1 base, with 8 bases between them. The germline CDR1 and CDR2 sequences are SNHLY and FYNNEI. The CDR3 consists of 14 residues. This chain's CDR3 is CASSVQGSGNTIYF. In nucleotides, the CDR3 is TGTGCCAGCAGTGTACAGGGTTCTGGAAACACCATATATTTT.

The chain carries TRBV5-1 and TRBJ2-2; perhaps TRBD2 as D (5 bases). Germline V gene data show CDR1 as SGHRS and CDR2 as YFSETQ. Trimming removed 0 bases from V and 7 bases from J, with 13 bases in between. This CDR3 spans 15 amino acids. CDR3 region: CASSLEVVGVGELFF. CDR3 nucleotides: TGCGCCAGCAGCTTGGAGGTAGTCGGGGTCGGGGAGCTGTTTTTT.

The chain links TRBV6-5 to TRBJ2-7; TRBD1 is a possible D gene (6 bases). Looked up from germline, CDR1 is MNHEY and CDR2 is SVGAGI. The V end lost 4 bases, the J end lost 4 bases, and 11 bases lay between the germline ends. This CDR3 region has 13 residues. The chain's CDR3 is CASSSLQGYEQYF. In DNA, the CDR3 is TGTGCCAGCAGTTCACTACAGGGATACGAGCAGTACTTC.

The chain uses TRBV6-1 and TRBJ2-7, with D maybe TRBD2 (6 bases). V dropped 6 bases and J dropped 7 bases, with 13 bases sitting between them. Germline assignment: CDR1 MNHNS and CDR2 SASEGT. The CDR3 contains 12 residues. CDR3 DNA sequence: TGTGCCAGCAGCCCGCGCGGGGAGGAGCAGTACTTC. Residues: CASSPRGEEQYF.

CDR3 region: CASSLFRLAGEETQYF. The CDR3 region has the DNA TGTGCCAGCTCACTCTTTCGACTAGCGGGGGAAGAGACCCAGTACTTC. The rearrangement joins TRBV18 to TRBJ2-5; 12 nucleotides agree with TRBD2. The CDR3 runs to 16 residues. The germline CDR1 and CDR2 sequences are KGHSH and LQKENI. Trimming took 4 bases from V and 3 from J; bases not matched to a gene: 6.

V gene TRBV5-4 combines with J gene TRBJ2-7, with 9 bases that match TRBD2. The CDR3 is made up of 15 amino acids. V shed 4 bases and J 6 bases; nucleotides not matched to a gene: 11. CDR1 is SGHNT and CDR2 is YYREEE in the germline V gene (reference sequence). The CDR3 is CASSLLAGTDFEQYF. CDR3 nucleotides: TGTGCCAGCAGCCTCCTAGCGGGAACGGACTTCGAGCAGTACTTC. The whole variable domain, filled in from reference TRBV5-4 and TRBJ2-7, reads ETGVTQSPTHLIKTRGQQVTLRCSSQSGHNTVSWYQQALGQGPQFIFQYYREEENGRGNFPPRFSGLQFPNYSSELNVNALELDDSALYLCASSLLAGTDFEQYFGPGTRLTVT.

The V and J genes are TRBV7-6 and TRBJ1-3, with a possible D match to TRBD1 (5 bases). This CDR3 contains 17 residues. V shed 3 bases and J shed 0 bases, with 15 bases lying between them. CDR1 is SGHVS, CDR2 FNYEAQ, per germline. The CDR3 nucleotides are TGTGCCAGCAGCTTCTACGGACATAGGGGCTCTGGAAACACCATATATTTT. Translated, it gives CASSFYGHRGSGNTIYF.

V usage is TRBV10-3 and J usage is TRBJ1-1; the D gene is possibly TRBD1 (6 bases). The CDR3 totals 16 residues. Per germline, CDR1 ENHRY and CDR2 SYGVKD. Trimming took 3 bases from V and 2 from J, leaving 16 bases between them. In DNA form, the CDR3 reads TGTGCCATCAGTGATTCCGCAGACAGGAAAAACACTGAAGCTTTCTTT. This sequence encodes CAISDSADRKNTEAFF.

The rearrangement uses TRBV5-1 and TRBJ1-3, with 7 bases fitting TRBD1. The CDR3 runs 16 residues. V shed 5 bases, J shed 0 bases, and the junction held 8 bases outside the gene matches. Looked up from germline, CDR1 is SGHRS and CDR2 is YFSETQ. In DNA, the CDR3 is TGCGCCAGCAGGGAGGGGGCTCCTAACTCTGGAAACACCATATATTTT. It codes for CASREGAPNSGNTIYF. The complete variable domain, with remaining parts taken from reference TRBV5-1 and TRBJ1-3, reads KAGVTQTPRYLIKTRGQQVTLSCSPISGHRSVSWYQQTPGQGLQFLFEYFSETQRNKGNFPGRFSGRQFSNSRSEMNVSTLELGDSALYLCASREGAPNSGNTIYFGEGSWLTVV.

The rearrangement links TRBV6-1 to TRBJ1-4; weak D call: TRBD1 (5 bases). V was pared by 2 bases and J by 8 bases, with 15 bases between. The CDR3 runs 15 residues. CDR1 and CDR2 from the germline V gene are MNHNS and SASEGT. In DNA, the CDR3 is TGTGCCAGCAGTGAATCGACTACGGGGCAAGAAAAACTGTTTTTT. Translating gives CASSESTTGQEKLFF.

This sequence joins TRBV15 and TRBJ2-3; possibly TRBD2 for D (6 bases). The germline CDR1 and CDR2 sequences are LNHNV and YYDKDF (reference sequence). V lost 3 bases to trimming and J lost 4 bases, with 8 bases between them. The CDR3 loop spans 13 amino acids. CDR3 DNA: TGTGCCACCAGCAGCAGACTAGCAGATACGCAGTATTTT. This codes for CATSSRLADTQYF.

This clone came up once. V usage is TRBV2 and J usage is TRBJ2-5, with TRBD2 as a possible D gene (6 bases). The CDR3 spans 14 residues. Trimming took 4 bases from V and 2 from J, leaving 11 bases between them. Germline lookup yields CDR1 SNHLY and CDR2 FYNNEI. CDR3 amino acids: CASSVKRGQETQYF. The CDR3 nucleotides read TGTGCCAGCAGTGTGAAACGGGGGCAAGAGACCCAGTACTTC.

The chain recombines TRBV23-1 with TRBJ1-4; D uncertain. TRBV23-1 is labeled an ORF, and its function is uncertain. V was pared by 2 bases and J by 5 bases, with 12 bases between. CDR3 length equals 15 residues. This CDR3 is CASSQVLAYNEKLFF. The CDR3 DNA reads TGCGCCAGCAGTCAAGTCTTAGCATACAATGAAAAACTGTTTTTT.

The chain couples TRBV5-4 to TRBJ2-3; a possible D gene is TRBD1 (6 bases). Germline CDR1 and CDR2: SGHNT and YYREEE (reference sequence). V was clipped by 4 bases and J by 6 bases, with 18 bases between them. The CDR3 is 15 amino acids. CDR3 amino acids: CASSPGVQGYDTQYF. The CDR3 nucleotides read TGTGCCAGCAGCCCTGGGGTTCAGGGGTACGATACGCAGTATTTT.